This entry lists 28 T cell receptor beta chains sequenced from one sample in a study of OX40 agonist ivuxolimab in advanced cancers. Here immunoSEQ multiplex PCR was the method, and the copy in TCRdb shows in-frame clones only, minus some. The table records about 15,000 clones, approximately 80% of them present only once. Sequencing used CD4+ or CD8+ T cells sorted from blood, obtained in a trial of the OX40 agonist ivuxolimab. The receptors derive from an adult with an advanced solid tumor such as melanoma, head and neck, liver or kidney cancer.

V gene TRBV27 combines with J gene TRBJ2-7; maybe TRBD1 (6 bases). CDR3 length: 15 residues. CDR1 is MNHEY and CDR2 is SMNVEV in the germline V gene (reference sequence). The V end lost 5 bases, the J end lost 1 base, and 15 bases lay between the germline ends. In DNA form, the CDR3 reads TGTGCCAGCAGTCTGACAGGAGTATTATCCTACGAGCAGTACTTC. Encoded protein: CASSLTGVLSYEQYF.

The chain employs TRBV7-2 and TRBJ2-7, with 8 bases fitting TRBD1. Germline V CDR1 and CDR2: SGHTA, FQGNSA. J gave up 4 bases and V 3 bases, and 2 bases lay outside the gene matches. The CDR3 is 13 residues long. Here the CDR3 DNA reads TGTGCCAGCAGCTTCCAGGGGGCGTACGAGCAGTACTTC. Protein: CASSFQGAYEQYF.

This rearrangement joins TRBV7-9 to TRBJ1-2; a possible D gene is TRBD1 (5 bases). Trimming stripped 5 bases from V and 4 bases from J, with 11 bases between. CDR3 length: 13 residues. The germline V gene encodes CDR1 SEHNR and CDR2 FQNEAQ (reference sequence). In DNA, the CDR3 is TGTGCCAGCAGCCTAGGGGACCTCTATGGCTACACCTTC. It specifies CASSLGDLYGYTF.

V gene TRBV29-1 combines with J gene TRBJ2-2; D ambiguous. This CDR3 has 12 amino acids. V lost 6 bases and J lost 7, with 12 bases in between. CDR1 and CDR2 (germline): SQVTM, ANQGSEA. The CDR3 coding sequence is TGCAGCGTAGAGTGGTCGGGCGGGGAGCTGTTTTTT. It is translated as CSVEWSGGELFF.

This clone was observed a few times. The chain couples TRBV6-5 to TRBJ2-7; TRBD1 matches at 10 bases. Per the germline V gene, CDR1 is MNHEY and CDR2 is SVGAGI. The ends lost 4 bases at V and 1 base at J; junction bases unmatched: 4. CDR3 length: 15 amino acids. CDR3 sequence: CASSSDRGWSYEQYF. The CDR3, as DNA: TGTGCCAGCAGTTCGGACAGGGGGTGGTCCTACGAGCAGTACTTC.

The chain is built from TRBV7-2 and TRBJ2-6; D is possibly TRBD1 or TRBD2 (6 bases each). Germline CDR1 is SGHTA and CDR2 is FQGNSA. CDR3 length: 16 amino acids. V lost 0 bases, J lost 2 bases, and 8 bases lay in between. DNA of the CDR3: TGTGCCAGCAGCTTAGCCGGGGGCCCTGGGGCCAACGTCCTGACTTTC. This codes for CASSLAGGPGANVLTF.

The V call is TRBV28, the J call TRBJ2-3; 7 bases align to TRBD2. J was trimmed by 4 bases and V by 6 bases; bases with no gene match: 10. Per the germline V gene, CDR1 is MDHEN and CDR2 is SYDVKM. The CDR3 runs 15 residues. The CDR3 is CASSQGTNRADTQYF. CDR3 DNA sequence: TGTGCCAGCAGCCAAGGGACTAATCGGGCAGATACGCAGTATTTT.

The chain is built from TRBV28 and TRBJ1-5; D unclear. The V gene lost 3 bases and the J gene lost 0 bases, with 9 bases spanning the gap. CDR1 is MDHEN, CDR2 SYDVKM, per germline. There are 15 residues in the CDR3. In nucleotides, the CDR3 is TGTGCCAGCAGTTTGCTGCGGGATAGCAATCAGCCCCAGCATTTT. Its protein is CASSLLRDSNQPQHF.

The chain combines TRBV9 with TRBJ2-7; tentatively, D is TRBD1 or TRBD2 (5 bases each). V lost 6 bases to trimming and J lost 3 bases, with 16 bases between them. CDR1 is SGDLS, CDR2 YYNGEE, per germline. This CDR3 is built from 14 residues. In DNA, the CDR3 is TGTGCCAGCACCCCCGGGGCTACCATCTACGAGCAGTACTTC. Residues: CASTPGATIYEQYF.

The chain recombines TRBV2 with TRBJ1-2, with 7 bases identical to TRBD1. This CDR3 spans 12 amino acids. Germline V gene data show CDR1 as SNHLY and CDR2 as FYNNEI. V shed 10 bases and J 4 bases; nucleotides not matched to a gene: 6. CDR3 in DNA: TGTGCCACTTTGGGACAGTCCTATGGCTACACCTTC. Encoded protein: CATLGQSYGYTF.

The V call is TRBV5-1, the J call TRBJ2-6; the D gene is possibly TRBD1 (6 bases). This CDR3 has 18 residues. V was clipped by 3 bases and J by 0 bases, with 16 bases between them. The germline gives CDR1 SGHRS, CDR2 YFSETQ. CDR3 in amino acids: CASSSRDTRTSGANVLTF. The CDR3 DNA follows: TGCGCCAGCAGCTCCCGGGACACTCGAACCTCTGGGGCCAACGTCCTGACTTTC.

The chain links TRBV6-5 to TRBJ2-1, with unresolved D. The germline V and J ends were trimmed by 8 bases and 6 bases, with 11 bases remaining between them. CDR3 length: 12 amino acids. Germline V gene sequence: CDR1 MNHEY, CDR2 SVGAGI. In DNA, the CDR3 is TGTGCCAGCGGGGTTTGGGGCAATGAGCAGTTCTTC. Amino acid sequence: CASGVWGNEQFF.

The V call is TRBV4-1, the J call TRBJ1-1; D is unresolved. V was cut by 0 bases and J by 9 bases, with 11 bases left in between. This CDR3 spans 13 amino acids. The germline V gene encodes CDR1 MGHRA and CDR2 YSYEKL. The CDR3 protein is CASSQDLDPKAFF. For the CDR3, the DNA is TGCGCCAGCAGCCAAGATCTCGACCCAAAAGCTTTCTTT.

V is TRBV19 and J is TRBJ2-5, with TRBD2 identical over 7 bases. CDR3 size: 14 residues. V was clipped by 1 base and J by 5 bases; unmatched bases: 4. Germline V gene sequence: CDR1 LNHDA, CDR2 SQIVND (reference sequence). CDR3 protein: CASSIAGGIETQYF. The CDR3 DNA reads TGTGCCAGTAGTATAGCCGGGGGGATTGAGACCCAGTACTTC.

V and J are TRBV5-5 and TRBJ2-1; 7 bases match TRBD1. Germline V lookup: CDR1 SGHKS, CDR2 YYEKEE (reference sequence). The CDR3 consists of 13 residues. Unmatched junction bases numbered 3, after V lost 3 bases and J lost 6 bases. The CDR3 protein is CASSYTGVNEQFF. The CDR3 nucleotides read TGTGCCAGCAGCTACACAGGGGTCAATGAGCAGTTCTTC.

The chain combines TRBV28 with TRBJ1-5; 10 nucleotides match TRBD1. V was clipped by 8 bases and J by 4 bases; unmatched bases: 11. This CDR3 comprises 16 residues. Germline assignment: CDR1 MDHEN and CDR2 SYDVKM. The CDR3 reads CASRSGTGDFNQPQHF. The CDR3 DNA follows: TGTGCCAGCCGTTCCGGGACAGGGGACTTTAATCAGCCCCAGCATTTT.

With regard to this clone: With a far larger clone one base away, a read error is the likely cause. The same CDR3 is also encoded by other DNA sequences in this sample. The chain is built from TRBV5-2 and TRBJ2-7; the D call of TRBD2 is as the table states it, not checked on the DNA. TRBV5-2 counts as a pseudogene. The CDR3 is made up of 17 amino acids. The CDR3 loop is CASSQEGLGSGPYEQYF. DNA for the CDR3: TGTGCCAGCAGCCAAGAGGGTCTAGGCTCAGGCCCCTACGAGCAGTACTTC.

This clone has a handful of counts. V usage is TRBV9 and J usage is TRBJ2-1; 9 bases map to TRBD2. Trimming removed 4 bases from V and 6 bases from J; junction bases left unmatched: 11. The CDR3 contains 16 residues. In germline, CDR1 is SGDLS, CDR2 YYNGEE. The CDR3: CASSTRTSAVANEQFF. The CDR3 coding sequence is TGTGCCAGCAGCACACGGACTAGCGCTGTCGCCAATGAGCAGTTCTTC.

This chain uses TRBV6-1 with TRBJ2-7; D possibly corresponds to TRBD2 (6 bases). The V end was cut by 6 bases, the J end by 3 bases, with 18 bases between. This CDR3 comprises 15 residues. Per the germline V gene, CDR1 is MNHNS and CDR2 is SASEGT. Here the CDR3 DNA reads TGTGCCAGCAGCAGGGAGGACGGAGGTTTCTACGAGCAGTACTTC. The encoded protein is CASSREDGGFYEQYF.

This chain connects TRBV5-1 to TRBJ1-1; the D is unclear. The ends were cut back, 2 bases at V and 2 bases at J, with 10 bases in the middle. Germline V gene data show CDR1 as SGHRS and CDR2 as YFSETQ. This CDR3 comprises 14 residues. The CDR3 DNA reads TGCGCCAGCAGCTTCAGAAGTATCAACACTGAAGCTTTCTTT. Translated: CASSFRSINTEAFF. The full variable domain, completed using reference TRBV5-1 and TRBJ1-1, is KAGVTQTPRYLIKTRGQQVTLSCSPISGHRSVSWYQQTPGQGLQFLFEYFSETQRNKGNFPGRFSGRQFSNSRSEMNVSTLELGDSALYLCASSFRSINTEAFFGQGTRLTVV.

The rearrangement uses TRBV7-9 and TRBJ2-7; D uncertain. V was trimmed by 5 bases and J by 3 bases, leaving 14 bases between them. Germline V gives CDR1 SEHNR, CDR2 FQNEAQ (reference sequence). The CDR3 consists of 14 residues. The CDR3 DNA reads TGTGCCAGCAGCCCGGTTTACAATCTCTACGAGCAGTACTTC. Translated: CASSPVYNLYEQYF.

CDR3 protein: CASSKGTGNTGELFF. The CDR3 DNA sequence: TGTGCCAGCAGCAAAGGCACCGGGAACACCGGGGAGCTGTTTTTT. The gene calls are TRBV7-9 and TRBJ2-2, with D unresolved. Trimming removed 5 bases from V and 1 base from J, with 11 bases in between. Germline V gene data show CDR1 as SEHNR and CDR2 as FQNEAQ (reference sequence). This CDR3 comprises 15 residues.

The chain joins TRBV11-2 to TRBJ2-3; D may be TRBD1 (5 bases). The CDR3 sequence is 16 residues long. CDR1 is SGHAT, CDR2 FQNNGV, per germline. V lost 2 bases to trimming and J lost 2 bases, with 14 bases between them. The CDR3 region is CASSLNGVRVTDTQYF. In nucleotides, the CDR3 is TGTGCCAGCAGCTTAAACGGAGTCAGGGTCACAGATACGCAGTATTTT.

This clone came up a few times. The chain combines TRBV6-5 with TRBJ2-7; TRBD1 is a possible D gene (5 bases). V lost 8 bases to trimming and J lost 5 bases, with 13 bases between them. This CDR3 contains 12 residues. From germline, CDR1 is MNHEY and CDR2 SVGAGI. CDR3: CASHGRVDEQYF. CDR3 nucleotide sequence: TGTGCCAGCCACGGCAGGGTGGACGAGCAGTACTTC.

The rearrangement links TRBV30 to TRBJ1-1; D is possibly TRBD1 (5 bases). Germline V gene sequence: CDR1 GTSNPN, CDR2 SVGIG (reference sequence). Trimming removed 5 bases from V and 10 bases from J, with 14 bases in between. This CDR3 region has 11 residues. The CDR3 DNA follows: TGTGCCTGGGAACGGGACGCCGGAGCTTTCTTT. It yields the protein CAWERDAGAFF.

J is TRBJ1-2 and V is TRBV2; D is undetermined. V lost 2 bases and J lost 8, with 12 bases in between. The CDR3 is made up of 13 amino acids. The germline CDR1 and CDR2 sequences are SNHLY and FYNNEI. The CDR3 region is CASSEKARKGYTF. The CDR3 nucleotides are TGTGCCAGCAGTGAAAAAGCGCGAAAGGGCTACACCTTC.

This chain connects TRBV4-2 to TRBJ2-1; TRBD2 matches 7 bases. V gave up 0 bases and J gave up 9 bases; unmatched junction bases: 8. In germline, CDR1 is LGHNA, CDR2 YNFKEQ. The CDR3 is 15 amino acids. CDR3 nucleotide sequence: TGTGCCAGCAGCCAAGATGGAAGCGGGGCCTTTGAGCAGTTCTTC. Translation gives CASSQDGSGAFEQFF.

This chain links TRBV11-3 with TRBJ1-2, with D unclear. The V and J ends lost 3 bases and 2 bases respectively, with 7 bases between them. CDR1 SGHNT and CDR2 YENEEA come from the germline V gene. The CDR3 is 13 amino acids. CDR3 in amino acids: CASSLGGNYGYTF. CDR3 coding DNA: TGTGCCAGCAGCTTGGGCGGCAACTATGGCTACACCTTC.